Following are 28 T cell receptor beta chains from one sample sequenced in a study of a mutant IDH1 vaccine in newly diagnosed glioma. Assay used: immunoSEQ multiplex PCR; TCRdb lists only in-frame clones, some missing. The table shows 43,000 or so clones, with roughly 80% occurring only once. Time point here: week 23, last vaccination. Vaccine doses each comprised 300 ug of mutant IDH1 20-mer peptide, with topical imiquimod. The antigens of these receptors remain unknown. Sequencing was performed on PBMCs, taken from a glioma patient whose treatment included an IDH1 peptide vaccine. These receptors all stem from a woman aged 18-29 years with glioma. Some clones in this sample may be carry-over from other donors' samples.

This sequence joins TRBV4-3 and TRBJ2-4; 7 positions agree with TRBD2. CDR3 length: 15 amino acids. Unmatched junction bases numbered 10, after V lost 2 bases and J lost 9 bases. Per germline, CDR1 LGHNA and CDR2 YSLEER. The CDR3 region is CASSQLGGSWGIQYF. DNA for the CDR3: TGCGCCAGCAGCCAATTGGGGGGGAGCTGGGGCATTCAGTACTTC.

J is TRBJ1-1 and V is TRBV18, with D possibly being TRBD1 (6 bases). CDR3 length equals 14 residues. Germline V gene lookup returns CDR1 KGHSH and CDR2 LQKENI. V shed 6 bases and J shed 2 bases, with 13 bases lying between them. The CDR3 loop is CASSRGGHNTEAFF. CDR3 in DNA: TGTGCCAGCTCCCGGGGGGGCCACAACACTGAAGCTTTCTTT.

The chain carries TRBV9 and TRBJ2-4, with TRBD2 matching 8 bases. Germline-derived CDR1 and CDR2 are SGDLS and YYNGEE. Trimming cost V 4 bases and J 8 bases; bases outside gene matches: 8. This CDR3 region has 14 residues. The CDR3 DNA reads TGTGCCAGCAGCCCGGTGGGGCGGGAGGACATTCAGTACTTC. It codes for CASSPVGREDIQYF. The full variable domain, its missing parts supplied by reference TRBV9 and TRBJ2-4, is DSGVTQTPKHLITATGQRVTLRCSPRSGDLSVYWYQQSLDQGLQFLIQYYNGEERAKGNILERFSAQQFPDLHSELNLSSLELGDSALYFCASSPVGREDIQYFGAGTRLSVL.

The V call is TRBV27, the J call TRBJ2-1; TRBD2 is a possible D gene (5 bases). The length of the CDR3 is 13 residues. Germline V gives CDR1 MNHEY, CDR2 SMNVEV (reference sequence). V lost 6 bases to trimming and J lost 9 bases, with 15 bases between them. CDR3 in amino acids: CASSPEGVGEQFF. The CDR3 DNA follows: TGTGCCAGCAGCCCCGAGGGAGTCGGTGAGCAGTTCTTC.

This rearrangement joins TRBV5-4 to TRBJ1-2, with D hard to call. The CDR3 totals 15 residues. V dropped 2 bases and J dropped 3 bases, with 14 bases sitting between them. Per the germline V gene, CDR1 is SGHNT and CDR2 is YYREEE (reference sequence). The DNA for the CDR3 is TGTGCCAGCAGCTTAGAACCGCTAAGTGACTATGGCTACACCTTC. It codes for CASSLEPLSDYGYTF. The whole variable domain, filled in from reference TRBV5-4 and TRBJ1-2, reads ETGVTQSPTHLIKTRGQQVTLRCSSQSGHNTVSWYQQALGQGPQFIFQYYREEENGRGNFPPRFSGLQFPNYSSELNVNALELDDSALYLCASSLEPLSDYGYTFGSGTRLTVV.

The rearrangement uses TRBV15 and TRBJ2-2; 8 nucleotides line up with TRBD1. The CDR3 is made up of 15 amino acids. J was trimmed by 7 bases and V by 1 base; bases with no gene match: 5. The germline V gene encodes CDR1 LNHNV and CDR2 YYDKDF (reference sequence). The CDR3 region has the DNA TGTGCCACCAGCAGAGTCGGACAGGGCATCGGGGAGCTGTTTTTT. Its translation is CATSRVGQGIGELFF.

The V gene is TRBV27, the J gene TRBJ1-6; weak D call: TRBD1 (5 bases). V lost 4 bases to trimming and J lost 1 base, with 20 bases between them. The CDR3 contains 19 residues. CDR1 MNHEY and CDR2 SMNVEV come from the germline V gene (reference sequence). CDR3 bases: TGTGCCAGCAGTTCAGGGCGGACAAACCTCCTTTCCTATAATTCACCCCTCCACTTT. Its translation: CASSSGRTNLLSYNSPLHF.

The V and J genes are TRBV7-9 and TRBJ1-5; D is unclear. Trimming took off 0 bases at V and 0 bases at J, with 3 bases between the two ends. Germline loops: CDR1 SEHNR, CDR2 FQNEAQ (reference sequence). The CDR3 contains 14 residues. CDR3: CASSLASSNQPQHF. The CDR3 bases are TGTGCCAGCAGCTTAGCCTCTAGCAATCAGCCCCAGCATTTT.

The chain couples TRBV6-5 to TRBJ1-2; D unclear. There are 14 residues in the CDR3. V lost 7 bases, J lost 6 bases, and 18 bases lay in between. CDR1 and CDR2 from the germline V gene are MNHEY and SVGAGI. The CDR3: CASTPRVAWDGYTF. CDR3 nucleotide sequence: TGTGCCAGCACCCCCCGAGTGGCCTGGGATGGCTACACCTTC.

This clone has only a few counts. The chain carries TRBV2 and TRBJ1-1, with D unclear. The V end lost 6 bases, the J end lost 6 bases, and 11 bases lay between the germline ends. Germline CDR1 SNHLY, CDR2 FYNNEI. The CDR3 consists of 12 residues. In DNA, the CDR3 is TGTGCCAGCAGGGTTTACGGGGCTGAAGCTTTCTTT. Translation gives CASRVYGAEAFF.

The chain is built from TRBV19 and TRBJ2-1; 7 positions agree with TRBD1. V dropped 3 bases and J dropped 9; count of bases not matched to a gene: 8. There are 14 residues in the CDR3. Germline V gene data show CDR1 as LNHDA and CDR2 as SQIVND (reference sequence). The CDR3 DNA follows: TGTGCCAGTAGTATGACAGGGAGACTGATTGAGCAGTTCTTC. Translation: CASSMTGRLIEQFF. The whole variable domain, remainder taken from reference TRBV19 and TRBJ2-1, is DGGITQSPKYLFRKEGQNVTLSCEQNLNHDAMYWYRQDPGQGLRLIYYSQIVNDFQKGDIAEGYSVSREKKESFPLTVTSAQKNPTAFYLCASSMTGRLIEQFFGPGTRLTVL.

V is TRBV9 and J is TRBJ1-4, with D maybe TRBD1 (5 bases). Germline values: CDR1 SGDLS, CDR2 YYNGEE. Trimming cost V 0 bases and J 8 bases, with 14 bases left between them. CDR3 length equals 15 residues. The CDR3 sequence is CASSVGTNRGEKLFF. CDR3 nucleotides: TGTGCCAGCAGCGTAGGGACAAATCGTGGCGAAAAACTGTTTTTT.

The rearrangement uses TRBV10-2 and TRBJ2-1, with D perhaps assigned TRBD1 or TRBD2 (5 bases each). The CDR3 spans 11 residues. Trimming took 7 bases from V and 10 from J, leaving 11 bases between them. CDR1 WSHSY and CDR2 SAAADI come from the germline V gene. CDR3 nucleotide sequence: TGCGCCAGCATGTCGGGGCCAGAGCAGTTCTTC. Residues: CASMSGPEQFF.

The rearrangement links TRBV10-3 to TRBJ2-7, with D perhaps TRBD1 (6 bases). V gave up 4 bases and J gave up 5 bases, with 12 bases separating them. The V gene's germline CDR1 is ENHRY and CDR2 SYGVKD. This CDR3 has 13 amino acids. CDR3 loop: CAISGGRGDEQYF. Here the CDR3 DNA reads TGTGCCATCAGTGGTGGCAGGGGCGACGAGCAGTACTTC.

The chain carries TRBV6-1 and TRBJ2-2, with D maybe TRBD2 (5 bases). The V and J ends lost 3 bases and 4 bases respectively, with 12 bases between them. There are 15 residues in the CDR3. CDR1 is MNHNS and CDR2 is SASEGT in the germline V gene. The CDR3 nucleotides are TGTGCCAGCAGTGAGCGTAGCGTCGCCACCGGGGAGCTGTTTTTT. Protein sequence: CASSERSVATGELFF.

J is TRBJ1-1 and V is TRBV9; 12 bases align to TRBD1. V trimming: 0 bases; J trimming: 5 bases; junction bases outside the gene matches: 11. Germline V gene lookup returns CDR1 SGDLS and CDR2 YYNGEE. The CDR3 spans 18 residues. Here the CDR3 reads CASSVALMGQGAGTEAFF. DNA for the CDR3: TGTGCCAGCAGCGTAGCTCTCATGGGACAGGGGGCCGGAACTGAAGCTTTCTTT.

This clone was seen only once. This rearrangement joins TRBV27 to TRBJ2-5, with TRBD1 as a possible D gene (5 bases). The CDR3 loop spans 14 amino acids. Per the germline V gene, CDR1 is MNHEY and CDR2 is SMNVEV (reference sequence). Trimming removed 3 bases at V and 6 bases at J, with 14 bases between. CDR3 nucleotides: TGTGCCAGCAGTTTTGGTGGGGCGAAGAAGACCCAGTACTTC. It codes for CASSFGGAKKTQYF.

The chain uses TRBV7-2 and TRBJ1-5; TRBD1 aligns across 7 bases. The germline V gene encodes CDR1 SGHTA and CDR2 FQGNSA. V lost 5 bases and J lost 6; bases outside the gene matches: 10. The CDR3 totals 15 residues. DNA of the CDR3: TGTGCCAGCAGCATCCGACAGGGATCGGGTCAGCCCCAGCATTTT. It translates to CASSIRQGSGQPQHF.

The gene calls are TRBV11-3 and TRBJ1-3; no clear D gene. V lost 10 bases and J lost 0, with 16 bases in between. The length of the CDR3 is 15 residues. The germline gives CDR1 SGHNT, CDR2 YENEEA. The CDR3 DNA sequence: TGTGCCACCAAACCTGGCAGAGCCTCTGGAAACACCATATATTTT. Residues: CATKPGRASGNTIYF.

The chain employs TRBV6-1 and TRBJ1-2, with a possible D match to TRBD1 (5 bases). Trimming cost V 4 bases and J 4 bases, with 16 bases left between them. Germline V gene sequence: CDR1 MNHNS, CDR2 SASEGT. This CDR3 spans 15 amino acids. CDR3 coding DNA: TGTGCCAGCAGTGCGCAGGGCGACAGTCTCTATGGCTACACCTTC. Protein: CASSAQGDSLYGYTF.

The CDR3 nucleotides are TGTGCCAGCAGCCAAAGTGGTGGACTTGGTCAGCCCCAGCATTTT. Translating gives CASSQSGGLGQPQHF. The V and J genes are TRBV7-6 and TRBJ1-5, with D uncertain. The V gene lost 5 bases and the J gene lost 6 bases, with 17 bases spanning the gap. Germline V lookup: CDR1 SGHVS, CDR2 FNYEAQ. The CDR3 has 15 amino acids.

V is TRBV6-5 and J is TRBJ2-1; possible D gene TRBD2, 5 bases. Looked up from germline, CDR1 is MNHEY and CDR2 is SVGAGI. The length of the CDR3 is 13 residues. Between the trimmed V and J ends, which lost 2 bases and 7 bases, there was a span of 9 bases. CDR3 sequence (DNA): TGTGCCAGCAGTTACGGGAGCCGTAATGAGCAGTTCTTC. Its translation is CASSYGSRNEQFF.

CDR3 nucleotide sequence: TGTGCCAGCAGGGCCACCAGGGGGCTATACAATGAGCAGTTCTTC. Amino acids: CASRATRGLYNEQFF. The rearrangement links TRBV6-5 to TRBJ2-1; 8 bases match TRBD1. Germline V gives CDR1 MNHEY, CDR2 SVGAGI. The CDR3 totals 15 residues. V lost 6 bases, J lost 4 bases, and 8 bases stayed unmatched.

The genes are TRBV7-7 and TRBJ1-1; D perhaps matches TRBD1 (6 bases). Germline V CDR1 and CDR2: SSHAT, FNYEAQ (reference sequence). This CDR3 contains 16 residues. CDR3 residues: CAVVGGVEGVNTEAFF. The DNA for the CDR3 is TGTGCTGTCGTCGGAGGGGTCGAGGGGGTGAACACTGAAGCTTTCTTT.

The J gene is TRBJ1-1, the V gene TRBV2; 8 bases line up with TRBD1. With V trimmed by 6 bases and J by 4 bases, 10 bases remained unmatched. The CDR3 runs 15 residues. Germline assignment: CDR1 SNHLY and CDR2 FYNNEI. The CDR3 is CASRRQGNRITEAFF. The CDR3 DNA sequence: TGTGCCAGCAGACGACAGGGGAACCGGATCACTGAAGCTTTCTTT.

CDR3 region: CASSSTGYSNQPQHF. The CDR3 bases are TGTGCCAGCAGCTCTACAGGTTATAGCAATCAGCCCCAGCATTTT. The rearrangement links TRBV7-2 to TRBJ1-5; D might be TRBD1 (5 bases). The CDR3 length is 15 residues. Germline loops: CDR1 SGHTA, CDR2 FQGNSA. With 4 bases removed from V and 0 bases from J, the gap between germline ends came to 10 bases. Based on the CDR3 plus reference TRBV7-2 and TRBJ1-5, the full variable domain is GAGVSQSPSNKVTEKGKDVELRCDPISGHTALYWYRQSLGQGLEFLIYFQGNSAPDKSGLPSDRFSAERTGGSVSTLTIQRTQQEDSAVYLCASSSTGYSNQPQHFGDGTRLSIL.

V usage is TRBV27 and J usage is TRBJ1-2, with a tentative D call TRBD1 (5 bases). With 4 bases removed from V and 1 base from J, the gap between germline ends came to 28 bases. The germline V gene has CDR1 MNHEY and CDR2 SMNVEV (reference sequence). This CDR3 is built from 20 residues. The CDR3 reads CASSSMPPWGLGPDNYGYTF. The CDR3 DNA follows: TGTGCCAGCAGTTCGATGCCCCCCTGGGGCCTCGGGCCCGATAACTATGGCTACACCTTC.

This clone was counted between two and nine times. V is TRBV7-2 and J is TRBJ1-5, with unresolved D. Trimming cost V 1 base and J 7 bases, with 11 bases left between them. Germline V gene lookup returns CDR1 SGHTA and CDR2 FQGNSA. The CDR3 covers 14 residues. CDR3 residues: CASSLGGRTQPQHF. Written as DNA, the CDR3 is TGTGCCAGCAGCTTAGGTGGTAGGACGCAGCCCCAGCATTTT.